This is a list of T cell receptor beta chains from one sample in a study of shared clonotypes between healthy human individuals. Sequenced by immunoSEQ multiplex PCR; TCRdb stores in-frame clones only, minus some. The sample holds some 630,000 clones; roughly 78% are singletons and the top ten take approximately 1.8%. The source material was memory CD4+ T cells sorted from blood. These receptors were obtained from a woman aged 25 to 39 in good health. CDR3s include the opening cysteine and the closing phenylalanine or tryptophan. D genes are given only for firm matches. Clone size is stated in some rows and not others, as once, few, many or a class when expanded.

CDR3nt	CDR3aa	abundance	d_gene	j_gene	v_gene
TGCGCCAGCAGCTTCAAAGATACGCAGTATTTT	CASSFKDTQYF	-	-	TRBJ2-3	TRBV5-1
TGTGCCATCAGTCGGGGGGAGGGCCTTGGAGATACGCAGTATTTT	CAISRGEGLGDTQYF	-	TRBD2	TRBJ2-3	TRBV10-3
TGCGCCAGCAGTGAAGTAGCAGGGGGCGCCGGTACGCAGTATTTT	CASSEVAGGAGTQYF	-	TRBD1	TRBJ2-3	TRBV10-1
TGTGCCAGCAGCTTTACTAGCGGGCTAAACTACGAGCAGTACTTC	CASSFTSGLNYEQYF	once	TRBD2	TRBJ2-7	TRBV11-2
TGTGCCAGCTCAGCTTACTCCAGCAATCAGCCCCAGCATTTT	CASSAYSSNQPQHF	-	-	TRBJ1-5	TRBV18
TGTGCCAGCAGTTCGGCCGGGAACACTGAAGCTTTCTTT	CASSSAGNTEAFF	-	-	TRBJ1-1	TRBV6-5
TGTGCCAGCAGTTTATCTCCCCGCGGGACAGTCTACGAGCAGTACTTC	CASSLSPRGTVYEQYF	-	-	TRBJ2-7	TRBV27
TGTGCCAGCAGTCTAGTTCTGACGGCGGGGTCTGGCTACACCTTC	CASSLVLTAGSGYTF	once	-	TRBJ1-2	TRBV28
TGTGCCAGCACCTCGACAGAGAGCTCCTACAATGAGCAGTTCTTC	CASTSTESSYNEQFF	-	-	TRBJ2-1	TRBV28
TGTGCCAGTAGTACCCCCGGACTAGCGGGAGGGGAGACCCAGTACTTC	CASSTPGLAGGETQYF	-	TRBD2	TRBJ2-5	TRBV19